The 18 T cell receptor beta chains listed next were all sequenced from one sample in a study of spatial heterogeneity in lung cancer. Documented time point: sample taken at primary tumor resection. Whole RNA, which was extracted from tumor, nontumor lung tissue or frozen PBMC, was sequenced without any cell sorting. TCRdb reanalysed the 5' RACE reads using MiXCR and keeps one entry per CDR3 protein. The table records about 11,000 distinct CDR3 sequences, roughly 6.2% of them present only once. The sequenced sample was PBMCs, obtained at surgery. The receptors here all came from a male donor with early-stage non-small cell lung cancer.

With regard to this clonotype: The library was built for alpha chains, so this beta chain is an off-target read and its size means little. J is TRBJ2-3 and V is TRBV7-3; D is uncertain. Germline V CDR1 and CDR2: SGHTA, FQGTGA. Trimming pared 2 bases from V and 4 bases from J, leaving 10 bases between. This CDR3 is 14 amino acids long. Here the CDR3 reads CASSLSAPPDTQYF. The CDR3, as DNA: TGTGCCAGCAGCTTATCCGCCCCCCCAGATACGCAGTATTTT.

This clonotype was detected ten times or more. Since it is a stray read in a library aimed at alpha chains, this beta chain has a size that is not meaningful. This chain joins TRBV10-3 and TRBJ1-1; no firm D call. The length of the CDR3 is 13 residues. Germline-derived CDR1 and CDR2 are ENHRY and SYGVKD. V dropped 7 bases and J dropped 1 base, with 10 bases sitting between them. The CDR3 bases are TGTGCCATCAATAGGGAAACGAACACTGAAGCTTTCTTT. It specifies CAINRETNTEAFF.

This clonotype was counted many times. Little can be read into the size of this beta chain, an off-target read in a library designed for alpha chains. This CDR3 reads CASSKNPGTGAYGYTF. The CDR3 DNA reads as TGTGCCAGCAGTAAGAACCCCGGGACAGGGGCCTATGGCTACACCTTC. This chain uses TRBV2 with TRBJ1-2; the match to TRBD1 covers 10 bases. The CDR3 is 16 amino acids. V gave up 5 bases and J gave up 4 bases; unmatched junction bases: 10. Per germline, CDR1 SNHLY and CDR2 FYNNEI.

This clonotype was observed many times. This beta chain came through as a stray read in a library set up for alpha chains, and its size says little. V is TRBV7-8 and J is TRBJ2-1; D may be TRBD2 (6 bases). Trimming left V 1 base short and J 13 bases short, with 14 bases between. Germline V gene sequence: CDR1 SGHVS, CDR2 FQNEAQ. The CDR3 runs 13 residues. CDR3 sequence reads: CASSLELLAHQFF. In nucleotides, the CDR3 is TGTGCCAGCAGCTTAGAACTACTAGCCCACCAGTTCTTC.

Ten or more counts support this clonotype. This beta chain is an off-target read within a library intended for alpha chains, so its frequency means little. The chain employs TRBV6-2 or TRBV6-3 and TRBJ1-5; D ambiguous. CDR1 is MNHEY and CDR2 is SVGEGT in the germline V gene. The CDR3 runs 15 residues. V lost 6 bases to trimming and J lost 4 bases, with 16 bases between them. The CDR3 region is CASRNAGRSNQPQHF. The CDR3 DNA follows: TGTGCCAGCAGAAACGCTGGACGGTCAAATCAGCCCCAGCATTTT.

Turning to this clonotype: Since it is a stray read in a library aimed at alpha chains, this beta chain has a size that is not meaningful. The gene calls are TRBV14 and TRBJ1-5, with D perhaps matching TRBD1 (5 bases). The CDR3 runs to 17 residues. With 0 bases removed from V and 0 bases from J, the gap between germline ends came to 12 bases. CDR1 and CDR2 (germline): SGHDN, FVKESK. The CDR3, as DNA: TGTGCCAGCAGCCAAGACGTGGGGGGGTATAGCAATCAGCCCCAGCATTTT. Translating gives CASSQDVGGYSNQPQHF.

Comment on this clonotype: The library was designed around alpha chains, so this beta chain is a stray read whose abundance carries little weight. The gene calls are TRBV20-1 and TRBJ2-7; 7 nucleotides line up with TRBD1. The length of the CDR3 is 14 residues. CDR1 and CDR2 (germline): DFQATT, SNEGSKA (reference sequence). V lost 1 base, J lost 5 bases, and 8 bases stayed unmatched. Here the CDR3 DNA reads TGCAGTGCTAGAGGAGGCAGGGGGTTGAACGAGCAGTACTTC. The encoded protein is CSARGGRGLNEQYF.

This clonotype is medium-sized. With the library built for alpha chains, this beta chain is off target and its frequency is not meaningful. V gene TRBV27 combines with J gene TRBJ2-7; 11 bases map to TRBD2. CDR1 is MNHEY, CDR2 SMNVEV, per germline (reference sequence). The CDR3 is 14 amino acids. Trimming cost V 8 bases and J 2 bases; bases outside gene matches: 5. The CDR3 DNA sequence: TGTGCCAGCCGGGGACTAGCGGATCCCTACGAGCAGTACTTC. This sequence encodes CASRGLADPYEQYF.

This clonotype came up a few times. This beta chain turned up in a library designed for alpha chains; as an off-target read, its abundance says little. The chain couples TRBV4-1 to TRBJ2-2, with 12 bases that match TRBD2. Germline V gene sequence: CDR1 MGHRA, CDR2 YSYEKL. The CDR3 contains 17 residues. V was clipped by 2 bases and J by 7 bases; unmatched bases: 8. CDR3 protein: CASSQRGLAGTVGELFF. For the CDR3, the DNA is TGCGCCAGCAGCCAAAGAGGACTAGCGGGGACCGTCGGGGAGCTGTTTTTT.

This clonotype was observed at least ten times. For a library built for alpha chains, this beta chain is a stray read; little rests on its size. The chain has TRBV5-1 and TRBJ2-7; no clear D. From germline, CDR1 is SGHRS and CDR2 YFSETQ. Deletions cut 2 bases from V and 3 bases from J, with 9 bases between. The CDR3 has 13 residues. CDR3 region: CASSFGPRYEQYF. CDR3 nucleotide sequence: TGCGCCAGCAGCTTCGGACCCCGCTACGAGCAGTACTTC.

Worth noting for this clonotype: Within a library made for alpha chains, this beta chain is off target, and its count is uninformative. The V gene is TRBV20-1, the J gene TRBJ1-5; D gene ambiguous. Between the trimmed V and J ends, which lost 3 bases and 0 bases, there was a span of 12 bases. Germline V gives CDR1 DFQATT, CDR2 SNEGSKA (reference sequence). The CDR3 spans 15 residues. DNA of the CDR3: TGCAGTGCTAGTCGGGGAATCTATAGCAATCAGCCCCAGCATTTT. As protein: CSASRGIYSNQPQHF.

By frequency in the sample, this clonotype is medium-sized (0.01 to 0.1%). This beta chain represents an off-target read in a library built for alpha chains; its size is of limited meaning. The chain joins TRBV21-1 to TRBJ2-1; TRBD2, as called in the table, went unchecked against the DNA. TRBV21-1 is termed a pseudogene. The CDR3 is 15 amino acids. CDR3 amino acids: CASSKALVHSGEQFF. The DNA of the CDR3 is TGTGCCAGCAGCAAAGCGCTGGTCCACAGCGGAGAGCAGTTCTTC.

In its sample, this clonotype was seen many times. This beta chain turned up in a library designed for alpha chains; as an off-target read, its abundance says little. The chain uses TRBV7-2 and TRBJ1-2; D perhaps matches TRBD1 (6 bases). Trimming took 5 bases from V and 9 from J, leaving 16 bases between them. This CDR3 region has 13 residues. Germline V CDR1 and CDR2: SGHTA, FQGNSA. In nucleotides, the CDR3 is TGTGCCAGCAGCCCTCGACAGGCTCAAAGCTACACCTTC. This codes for CASSPRQAQSYTF.

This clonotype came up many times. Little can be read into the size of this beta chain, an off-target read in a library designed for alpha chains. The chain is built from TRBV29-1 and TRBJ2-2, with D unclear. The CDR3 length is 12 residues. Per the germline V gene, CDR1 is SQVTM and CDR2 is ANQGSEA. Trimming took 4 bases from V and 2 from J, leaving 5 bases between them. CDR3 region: CSVVSNTGELFF. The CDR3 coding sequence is TGCAGCGTTGTCTCCAACACCGGGGAGCTGTTTTTT.

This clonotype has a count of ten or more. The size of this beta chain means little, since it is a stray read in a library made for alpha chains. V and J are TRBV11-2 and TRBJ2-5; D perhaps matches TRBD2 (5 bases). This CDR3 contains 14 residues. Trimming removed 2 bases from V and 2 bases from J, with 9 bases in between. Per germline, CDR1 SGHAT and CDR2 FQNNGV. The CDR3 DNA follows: TGTGCCAGCAGCTTAAGAGGGCCTCAAGAGACCCAGTACTTC. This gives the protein CASSLRGPQETQYF.

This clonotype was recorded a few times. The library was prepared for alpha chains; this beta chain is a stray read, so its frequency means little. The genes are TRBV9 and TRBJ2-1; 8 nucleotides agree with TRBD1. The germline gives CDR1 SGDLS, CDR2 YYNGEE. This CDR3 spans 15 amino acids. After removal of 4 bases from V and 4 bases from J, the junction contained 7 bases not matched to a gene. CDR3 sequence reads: CASSLGDRSYNEQFF. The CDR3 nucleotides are TGTGCCAGCAGCCTGGGGGACAGGAGTTACAATGAGCAGTTCTTC. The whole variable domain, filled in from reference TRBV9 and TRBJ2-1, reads DSGVTQTPKHLITATGQRVTLRCSPRSGDLSVYWYQQSLDQGLQFLIQYYNGEERAKGNILERFSAQQFPDLHSELNLSSLELGDSALYFCASSLGDRSYNEQFFGPGTRLTVL.

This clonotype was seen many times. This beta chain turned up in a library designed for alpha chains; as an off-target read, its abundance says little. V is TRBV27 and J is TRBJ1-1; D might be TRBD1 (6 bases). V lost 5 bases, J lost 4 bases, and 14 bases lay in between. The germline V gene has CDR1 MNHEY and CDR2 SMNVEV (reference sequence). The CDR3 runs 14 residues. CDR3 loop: CASSNREVGTEAFF. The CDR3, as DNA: TGTGCCAGCAGTAACAGGGAAGTAGGCACTGAAGCTTTCTTT.

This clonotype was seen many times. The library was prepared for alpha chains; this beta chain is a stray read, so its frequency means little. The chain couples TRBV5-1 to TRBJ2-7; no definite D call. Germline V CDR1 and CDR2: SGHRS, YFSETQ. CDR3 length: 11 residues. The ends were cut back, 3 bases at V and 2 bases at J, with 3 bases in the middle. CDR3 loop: CASSSAYEQYF. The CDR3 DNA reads TGCGCCAGCAGCTCCGCCTACGAGCAGTACTTC.